This entry is about one T cell receptor beta chain. The data were obtained in a study of cytomegalovirus exposure and HLA in healthy donors. Some clones are missing from TCRdb's copy, which holds only in-frame ones; the method was immunoSEQ multiplex PCR. The sample consists of fewer than 200,000 clones, around 85% of them appearing once. The CDR3 spans 12 residues. Germline lookup yields CDR1 ENHRY and CDR2 SYGVKD. The V gene lost 11 bases and the J gene lost 0 bases, with 11 bases spanning the gap. Material: PBMCs. The genes are TRBV10-3 and TRBJ2-7; D is perhaps TRBD1 (6 bases). The sequence came from a man between 18 and 35 years old in good health and CMV-seropositive. CDR3 sequence reads: CAAQGSSYEQYF. The CDR3 DNA sequence: TGTGCCGCACAGGGTAGCTCCTACGAGCAGTACTTC.